This TCR beta chain comes out of a study of cytomegalovirus exposure and HLA in healthy donors. Using immunoSEQ multiplex PCR, the repertoire was profiled, and TCRdb retains in-frame clones only, with some absent. This table has 120,000 to 150,000 clones, just under 85% appearing once. The sequenced material came from PBMCs. The source is a woman aged 25 to 39 in good health and CMV-seronegative.

CDR3 bases: TGTGCCAGCTCACCAACTTCTTGGGACAGGACGAATCATTCACCCCTCCACTTT. This gives the protein CASSPTSWDRTNHSPLHF. The chain recombines TRBV18 with TRBJ1-6; 8 positions match TRBD1. The germline CDR1 and CDR2 sequences are KGHSH and LQKENI. The CDR3 runs to 18 residues. Trimming cost V 2 bases and J 8 bases; bases outside gene matches: 14.